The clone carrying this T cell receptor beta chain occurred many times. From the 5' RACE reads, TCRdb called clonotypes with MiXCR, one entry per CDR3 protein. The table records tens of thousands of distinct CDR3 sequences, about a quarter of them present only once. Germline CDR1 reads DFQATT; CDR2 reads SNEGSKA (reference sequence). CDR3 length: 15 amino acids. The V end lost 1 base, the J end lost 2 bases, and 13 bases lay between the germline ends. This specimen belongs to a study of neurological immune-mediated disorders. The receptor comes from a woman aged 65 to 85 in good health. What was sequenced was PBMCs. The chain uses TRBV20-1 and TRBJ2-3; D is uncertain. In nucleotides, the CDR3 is TGCAGTGCTAGAGCCTCAATTAATCCCACAGATACGCAGTATTTT. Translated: CSARASINPTDTQYF.